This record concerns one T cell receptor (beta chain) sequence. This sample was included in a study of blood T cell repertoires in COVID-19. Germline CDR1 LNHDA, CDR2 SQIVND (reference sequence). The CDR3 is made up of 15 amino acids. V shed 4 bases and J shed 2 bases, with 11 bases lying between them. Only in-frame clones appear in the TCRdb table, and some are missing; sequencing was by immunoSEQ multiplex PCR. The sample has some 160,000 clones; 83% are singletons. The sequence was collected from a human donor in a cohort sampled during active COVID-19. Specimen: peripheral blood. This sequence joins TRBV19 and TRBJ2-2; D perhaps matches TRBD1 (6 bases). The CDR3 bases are TGTGCCAGTAGTACATGGACAGCAAACACCGGGGAGCTGTTTTTT. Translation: CASSTWTANTGELFF.